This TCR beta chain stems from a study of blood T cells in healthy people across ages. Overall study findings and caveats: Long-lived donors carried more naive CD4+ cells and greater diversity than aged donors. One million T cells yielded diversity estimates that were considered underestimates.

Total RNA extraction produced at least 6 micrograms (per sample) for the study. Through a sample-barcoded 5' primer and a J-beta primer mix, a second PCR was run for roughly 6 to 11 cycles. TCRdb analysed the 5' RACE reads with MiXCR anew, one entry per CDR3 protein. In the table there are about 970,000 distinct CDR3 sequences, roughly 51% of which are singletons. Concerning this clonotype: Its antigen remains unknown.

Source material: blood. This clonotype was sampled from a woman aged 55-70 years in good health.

CDR3 bases: TGTGCCAGCAGCCAACGCCAGCAAGAGACCCAGTACTTC. Its protein product is CASSQRQQETQYF. This chain joins TRBV3-1 and TRBJ2-5; D gene ambiguous. CDR1 and CDR2 from the germline V gene are LGHDT and YNNKEL (reference sequence). Trimming took 2 bases from V and 2 from J, leaving 6 bases between them. CDR3 length equals 13 residues.